These 31 T cell receptor beta chains came from one sample sequenced in a study of radiation and T cells in renal cell carcinoma. Using immunoSEQ multiplex PCR, the repertoire was profiled, and TCRdb retains in-frame clones only, with some absent. The sample yields 130,000 to 150,000 clones, 86% seen once. Time point indicated: blood 4 weeks post-SBRT, at nephrectomy. The treatment denotes: 15 Gy SBRT to primary tumor, nephrectomy 4 weeks later. Specimen: blood, collected from a patient whose treatment included radiotherapy and nephrectomy. Every receptor here comes from a woman between 50 and 59 years old with renal cell carcinoma.

The chain combines TRBV19 with TRBJ2-7; no firm D call. V gave up 2 bases and J gave up 6 bases, with 23 bases separating them. The CDR3 length is 17 residues. The germline CDR1 and CDR2 sequences are LNHDA and SQIVND (reference sequence). The CDR3 bases are TGTGCCAGTAGTATATATAAGAATCTGGGCGTCGTCGGCGAGCAGTACTTC. Residues: CASSIYKNLGVVGEQYF.

This sequence joins TRBV6-5 and TRBJ1-2; D remains ambiguous. This CDR3 spans 12 amino acids. The germline CDR1 and CDR2 sequences are MNHEY and SVGAGI. Trimming removed 8 bases from V and 4 bases from J, with 11 bases in between. CDR3 nucleotide sequence: TGTGCCAGCGGGATCGGCACCTATGGCTACACCTTC. This sequence encodes CASGIGTYGYTF.

The gene calls are TRBV6-5 and TRBJ1-2; no reliable D call. The V end lost 2 bases, the J end lost 2 bases, and 9 bases lay between the germline ends. This CDR3 has 14 residues. CDR1 MNHEY and CDR2 SVGAGI come from the germline V gene. In DNA form, the CDR3 reads TGTGCCAGCAGTTACCAGACATCCAACTATGGCTACACCTTC. Its protein product is CASSYQTSNYGYTF.

V gene TRBV2 combines with J gene TRBJ2-3; D unclear. The CDR3 has 12 amino acids. The germline V gene has CDR1 SNHLY and CDR2 FYNNEI. Between the trimmed V and J ends, which lost 5 bases and 6 bases, there was a span of 9 bases. The CDR3 coding sequence is TGTGCCAGCAGTCCCCTTCGGGATACGCAGTATTTT. Translation gives CASSPLRDTQYF.

CDR3 protein: CASSFSGTAQDEQYF. In DNA form, the CDR3 reads TGCGCCAGCAGCTTTAGCGGGACAGCACAGGACGAGCAGTACTTC. V usage is TRBV5-1 and J usage is TRBJ2-7; possibly TRBD2 for D (8 bases). Trimming took 2 bases from V and 5 from J, leaving 17 bases between them. Germline V CDR1 and CDR2: SGHRS, YFSETQ. The CDR3 runs to 15 residues.

This clone was counted once. Mismatch with germline at one junction end may stem from a read error. The V and J genes are TRBV5-4 and TRBJ1-1; possible D gene TRBD1, 5 bases. Germline assignment: CDR1 SGHNT and CDR2 YYREEE (reference sequence). This CDR3 has 14 amino acids. The CDR3 DNA reads as TGTGCCAGCACCTTGGGGGTCCGGGGCACTGAAGCTTTCTTT. This translates into CASTLGVRGTEAFF.

V gene TRBV27 combines with J gene TRBJ2-2; no clear D gene. The CDR3 length is 13 residues. CDR1 is MNHEY, CDR2 SMNVEV, per germline (reference sequence). V lost 4 bases and J 3 bases, leaving 6 bases between the germline ends. CDR3 nucleotides: TGTGCCAGCAGTTCTGGACACACCGGGGAGCTGTTTTTT. This encodes CASSSGHTGELFF.

The genes are TRBV6-6 and TRBJ1-5; D possibly corresponds to TRBD1 (5 bases). CDR3 size: 14 residues. Between the trimmed V and J ends, which lost 5 bases and 3 bases, there was a span of 11 bases. Per the germline V gene, CDR1 is MNHNY and CDR2 is SVGAGI (reference sequence). The CDR3 coding sequence is TGTGCCAGCAGTAACCCGACAGACAATCAGCCCCAGCATTTT. It is translated as CASSNPTDNQPQHF.

J is TRBJ2-5 and V is TRBV6-5; D not resolved. Germline assignment: CDR1 MNHEY and CDR2 SVGAGI. V lost 5 bases and J lost 4, with 17 bases in between. This CDR3 spans 15 amino acids. CDR3 region: CASSRVSVGRETQYF. DNA of the CDR3: TGTGCCAGCAGTCGCGTCTCAGTGGGAAGAGAGACCCAGTACTTC.

The chain is built from TRBV7-2 and TRBJ2-7, with D uncertain. The V gene lost 3 bases and the J gene lost 2 bases, with 11 bases spanning the gap. Germline-derived CDR1 and CDR2 are SGHTA and FQGNSA. This CDR3 has 14 amino acids. CDR3 in DNA: TGTGCCAGCAGCTTCCATCAGCCACCCTACGAGCAGTACTTC. It translates to CASSFHQPPYEQYF.

J is TRBJ1-2 and V is TRBV2; 8 bases line up with TRBD1. The J segment lost 4 bases and the V segment lost 4 bases, leaving 5 bases of the junction unmatched. This CDR3 spans 14 amino acids. Germline V gene sequence: CDR1 SNHLY, CDR2 FYNNEI. The CDR3 region has the DNA TGTGCCAGCAGTGCCCCGCAGGGGGCCTATGGCTACACCTTC. Protein: CASSAPQGAYGYTF.

The chain recombines TRBV6-6 with TRBJ2-2, with 13 positions matching TRBD2. Germline V lookup: CDR1 MNHNY, CDR2 SVGAGI (reference sequence). V lost 6 bases to trimming and J lost 5 bases; unmatched junction nucleotides: 3. The CDR3 covers 15 residues. CDR3 nucleotides: TGTGCCAGCAGACGGGGACTAGCGGGAACCGGGGAGCTGTTTTTT. It codes for CASRRGLAGTGELFF.

The chain joins TRBV10-3 to TRBJ1-1; D is unclear. Germline V CDR1 and CDR2: ENHRY, SYGVKD. This CDR3 region has 12 residues. V was cut by 6 bases and J by 3 bases, with 8 bases left in between. CDR3 nucleotide sequence: TGTGCCATCAGGACATTAGACACTGAAGCTTTCTTT. This translates into CAIRTLDTEAFF.

This clone was detected only a few times. The chain uses TRBV4-1 and TRBJ1-1; D remains ambiguous. The germline V gene has CDR1 MGHRA and CDR2 YSYEKL. With 1 base removed from V and 5 bases from J, the gap between germline ends came to 11 bases. CDR3 size: 14 residues. The DNA of the CDR3 is TGCGCCAGCAGCCAAGGACACCTGGGGACTGAAGCTTTCTTT. Translation gives CASSQGHLGTEAFF.

The CDR3 loop reads CASSGRDRGGSPLHF. In DNA form, the CDR3 reads TGTGCCAGCAGTGGCCGGGACAGGGGAGGATCACCCCTCCACTTT. The chain employs TRBV6-1 and TRBJ1-6; 10 nucleotides line up with TRBD1. Trimming took 4 bases from V and 10 from J; bases not matched to a gene: 7. CDR1 MNHNS and CDR2 SASEGT come from the germline V gene. This CDR3 is 15 amino acids long.

The chain combines TRBV28 with TRBJ1-1, with a weak D call TRBD1 (5 bases). Germline V lookup: CDR1 MDHEN, CDR2 SYDVKM. Trimming took off 7 bases at V and 3 bases at J, with 15 bases between the two ends. There are 14 residues in the CDR3. The CDR3: CASKGPIEYTEAFF. DNA for the CDR3: TGTGCCAGCAAGGGGCCCATCGAGTACACTGAAGCTTTCTTT.

The chain combines TRBV6-7 with TRBJ1-1; D is unresolved. TRBV6-7 is marked as an open reading frame, function uncertain. The CDR3 length is 16 residues. The V end was cut by 0 bases, the J end by 10 bases, with 21 bases between. CDR3 protein: CASSYSPYKQESGAFF. CDR3 DNA: TGTGCCAGCAGTTACTCCCCTTATAAGCAAGAATCGGGAGCTTTCTTT.

This chain uses TRBV6-5 with TRBJ2-5; D tentatively fits TRBD1 or TRBD2 (5 bases each). Trimming removed 2 bases from V and 4 bases from J, with 14 bases in between. The CDR3 contains 15 residues. Looked up from germline, CDR1 is MNHEY and CDR2 is SVGAGI. CDR3 DNA: TGTGCCAGCAGTTACCTCTCTAATGGGGGAGAGACCCAGTACTTC. It is translated as CASSYLSNGGETQYF.

This rearrangement joins TRBV9 to TRBJ1-3; 7 bases align to TRBD1. The CDR3 consists of 14 residues. The V and J ends lost 3 bases and 4 bases, in that order; junction bases with no gene match: 4. Looked up from germline, CDR1 is SGDLS and CDR2 is YYNGEE. CDR3 DNA: TGTGCCAGCAGCGCCGGGACAGCCGGAAACACCATATATTTT. Amino acids: CASSAGTAGNTIYF.

The chain is built from TRBV25-1 and TRBJ2-1; TRBD1 is a possible D gene (5 bases). With 3 bases removed from V and 5 bases from J, the gap between germline ends came to 8 bases. The CDR3 loop spans 13 amino acids. Germline V gene data show CDR1 as MGHDK and CDR2 as SYGVNS. The CDR3 protein is CASSEGRDNEQFF. CDR3 coding DNA: TGTGCCAGCAGTGAGGGCAGGGACAATGAGCAGTTCTTC.

This rearrangement joins TRBV11-2 to TRBJ2-7; D unresolved. The V end was cut by 0 bases, the J end by 5 bases, with 8 bases between. This CDR3 is 13 amino acids long. Germline V gene lookup returns CDR1 SGHAT and CDR2 FQNNGV. CDR3 DNA sequence: TGTGCCAGCAGCTTAGATCTTATCCACGAGCAGTACTTC. Translation: CASSLDLIHEQYF.

The chain joins TRBV21-1 to TRBJ2-7; whether TRBD1, the table's D call, matches the DNA was not checked. TRBV21-1 is assigned pseudogene status. This CDR3 comprises 17 residues. The CDR3 sequence: CASSPGQGPPSSYEQYF. The CDR3 DNA sequence: TGTGCCAGCAGCCCAGGACAGGGACCACCCTCTTCCTACGAGCAGTACTTC.

V gene TRBV2 combines with J gene TRBJ2-2; 11 bases match TRBD1. The length of the CDR3 is 14 residues. Germline V lookup: CDR1 SNHLY, CDR2 FYNNEI. Trimming at V came to 6 bases and at J to 6 bases, leaving 3 bases not matched to a gene. This chain's CDR3 is CASRKDRGPGELFF. CDR3 bases: TGTGCCAGCAGGAAGGACAGGGGGCCCGGGGAGCTGTTTTTT. Combining the CDR3 with reference TRBV2 and TRBJ2-2 gives the whole variable domain EPEVTQTPSHQVTQMGQEVILRCVPISNHLYFYWYRQILGQKVEFLVSFYNNEISEKSEIFDDQFSVERPDGSNFTLKIRSTKLEDSAMYFCASRKDRGPGELFFGEGSRLTVL.

The chain uses TRBV27 and TRBJ2-1; 11 bases fit TRBD2. The germline V gene has CDR1 MNHEY and CDR2 SMNVEV (reference sequence). The CDR3 has 16 amino acids. V trimming: 2 bases; J trimming: 5 bases; junction bases outside the gene matches: 5. CDR3 nucleotide sequence: TGTGCCAGCAGTTTAAACCGACTAGCGGGAAACAATGAGCAGTTCTTC. Protein: CASSLNRLAGNNEQFF.

The rearrangement joins TRBV19 to TRBJ2-7, with 10 bases that match TRBD1. The CDR3 sequence is 16 residues long. Trimming cost V 6 bases and J 3 bases; bases outside gene matches: 11. Germline V gives CDR1 LNHDA, CDR2 SQIVND (reference sequence). The CDR3 protein is CASSRDRDRGHYEQYF. DNA of the CDR3: TGTGCCAGTAGCAGGGACCGGGACAGGGGACACTACGAGCAGTACTTC.

This clone was seen just once. The V gene is TRBV6-5, the J gene TRBJ1-2; no definite D call. Trimming cost V 2 bases and J 3 bases, with 13 bases left between them. The CDR3 is 15 amino acids. Germline V gene lookup returns CDR1 MNHEY and CDR2 SVGAGI. The CDR3 loop is CASSYELGSDYGYTF. The CDR3 DNA sequence: TGTGCCAGCAGTTACGAACTAGGGTCGGACTATGGCTACACCTTC.

The rearrangement joins TRBV19 to TRBJ1-6; D may be TRBD1 (6 bases). CDR1 and CDR2 from the germline V gene are LNHDA and SQIVND (reference sequence). CDR3 size: 13 residues. V was cut by 10 bases and J by 6 bases, with 13 bases left in between. CDR3 in amino acids: CATQGLPNSPLHF. The CDR3, as DNA: TGTGCCACACAGGGTCTCCCTAATTCACCCCTCCACTTT.

The V gene is TRBV6-6, the J gene TRBJ2-7; D gene uncertain. The CDR3 extends over 15 amino acids. Germline V CDR1 and CDR2: MNHNY, SVGAGI (reference sequence). The ends were cut back, 0 bases at V and 4 bases at J, with 13 bases in the middle. This CDR3 reads CASSYSNLDRYEQYF. CDR3 in DNA: TGTGCCAGCAGTTACTCGAATCTGGATAGGTACGAGCAGTACTTC.

This clone was recorded once. J is TRBJ2-7 and V is TRBV5-6; D ambiguous. The germline V gene encodes CDR1 SGHDT and CDR2 YYEEEE. Deletions cut 3 bases from V and 2 bases from J, with 6 bases between. The CDR3 sequence is 12 residues long. CDR3 bases: TGTGCCAGCAGCTCTCAGGCCTACGAGCAGTACTTC. This sequence encodes CASSSQAYEQYF.

The CDR3, as DNA: TGTGCCAGCAGTTACTCAGGGGGGGAGGGAGATACGCAGTATTTT. It encodes CASSYSGGEGDTQYF. J is TRBJ2-3 and V is TRBV6-5, with D possibly matching TRBD2 (7 bases). The CDR3 extends over 15 amino acids. The ends were cut back, 0 bases at V and 5 bases at J, with 12 bases in the middle. Germline values: CDR1 MNHEY, CDR2 SVGAGI.

The gene calls are TRBV9 and TRBJ2-3; tentatively, D is TRBD1 (7 bases). CDR3 length equals 16 residues. V shed 4 bases and J shed 4 bases, with 19 bases lying between them. The germline gives CDR1 SGDLS, CDR2 YYNGEE. The CDR3 nucleotides read TGTGCCAGCAGCCCAAGGGGGGACAGAGTCCCAGATACGCAGTATTTT. Encoded protein: CASSPRGDRVPDTQYF.